These 6 T cell receptor beta chains were sequenced from one sample in a study of blood T cell repertoires in COVID-19. TCRdb keeps only in-frame clones here, not all; method: immunoSEQ multiplex PCR. Of 100,000 or so clones in the sample, about 89% were seen once. Specimen: peripheral blood. The source is a human donor in a cohort sampled during active COVID-19.

The chain uses TRBV12-3 or TRBV12-4 and TRBJ2-7, with TRBD1 as a possible D gene (5 bases). V gave up 6 bases and J gave up 1 base, with 7 bases separating them. CDR3 length: 12 amino acids. The CDR3 protein is CASRTDSYEQYF. In nucleotides, the CDR3 is TGTGCCAGCAGGACAGATTCCTACGAGCAGTACTTC.

The chain has TRBV9 and TRBJ2-7; TRBD2 matches at 9 bases. Germline loops: CDR1 SGDLS, CDR2 YYNGEE. The CDR3 extends over 17 amino acids. V shed 4 bases and J 3 bases; nucleotides not matched to a gene: 14. The CDR3 sequence is CASSPSKAGGPYYEQYF. The CDR3 DNA sequence: TGTGCCAGCAGCCCGTCGAAAGCGGGAGGCCCATACTACGAGCAGTACTTC.

V is TRBV2 and J is TRBJ2-3, with a tentative D call TRBD1 (5 bases). Germline V gene lookup returns CDR1 SNHLY and CDR2 FYNNEI. The V end was cut by 8 bases, the J end by 3 bases, with 12 bases between. The CDR3 has 13 amino acids. This CDR3 is CASGADRTDTQYF. CDR3 bases: TGTGCCAGCGGGGCAGACAGAACAGATACGCAGTATTTT.

The CDR3 sequence: CASSQGRGHSPLHF. For the CDR3, the DNA is TGTGCCAGCAGTCAGGGGCGGGGGCACTCACCCCTCCACTTT. The genes are TRBV27 and TRBJ1-6; a weak D match, TRBD1 (6 bases). The germline V gene encodes CDR1 MNHEY and CDR2 SMNVEV (reference sequence). Trimming removed 5 bases from V and 10 bases from J, with 15 bases in between. This CDR3 contains 14 residues.

On this clone: Because the CDR3 is missing its conserved closing phenylalanine or tryptophan, this is likely a read error. Because the CDR3's place on the DNA is in doubt, the DNA is left out and the CDR3 is given as listed by TCRdb. The rearrangement links TRBV6-1 to TRBJ1-4; the tabulated D call, TRBD1, remains unverified against the DNA. Germline V CDR1 and CDR2: MNHNS, SASEGT. Including both end residues, the CDR3 is 12 amino acids long. Here the CDR3 reads CASSEGGTGVGL.

The V call is TRBV5-1, the J call TRBJ2-7, with D maybe TRBD1 (5 bases). From germline, CDR1 is SGHRS and CDR2 YFSETQ. With 2 bases removed from V and 5 bases from J, the gap between germline ends came to 20 bases. CDR3 size: 16 residues. CDR3 bases: TGCGCCAGCAGCTTTAGAAAGGATCAGGGCGAGAACGAGCAGTACTTC. Translating gives CASSFRKDQGENEQYF.